This TCR beta chain was recorded in a study of T cells in tuberculosis. The study, taken as a whole, reports: Active tuberculosis patients had shorter CDR3-alpha; the beta difference was nonsignificant.

In germline, CDR1 is SGHKS, CDR2 YYEKEE (reference sequence). Trimming left V 4 bases short and J 5 bases short, with 18 bases between. The CDR3 runs 15 residues. Concerning this clone itself: Its antigen is not identified.

Time point given: new active TB diagnosis, blood taken before or within 7 days of starting treatment. Only in-frame clones appear in the TCRdb table, and some are missing; sequencing was by immunoSEQ multiplex PCR. The data contain some 49,000 clones, roughly 96% of them singletons. The material sequenced was PBMCs, taken at tuberculosis diagnosis. This clonotype was sampled from an adult with tuberculosis. This chain uses TRBV5-5 with TRBJ2-5; D may be TRBD2 (5 bases). The CDR3, as DNA: TGTGCCAGCAGCAACCTGGCGGGCAGGTGGGAGACCCAGTACTTC. It specifies CASSNLAGRWETQYF.